This T cell receptor (beta chain) was retrieved from a study of prognosis after radiotherapy for stage I lung cancer. Looking at the study overall: Of the enrolled patients, around 15 had newly diagnosed primary stage I lung tumors, while roughly 5 had oligometastatic NSCLC following surgical resection of the primary tumor. Each patient with non-small cell lung cancer was deemed medically inoperable.

The TCR beta CDR3 region was amplified from genomic DNA, with two rounds of multiplex PCR being used for the amplification. Round-one PCR had primers specific to each TRBV and TRBJ gene. Each CDR3 protein is one row after TCRdb ran MiXCR on the multiplex PCR reads. The top ten hold 25% to 30% of the sample, which has about 35,000 distinct CDR3 sequences, more than 30% seen once. CDR1 is SNHLY and CDR2 is FYNNEI in the germline V gene. CDR3 length: 15 residues. Study findings and constraints: A determination of whether the expanded TCR clones were tumor-specific was not made.

Notes on this clonotype: Antigen: not known. At one boundary the junction diverges from the germline segment, which might be a read error.

The chain combines TRBV2 with TRBJ2-5, with D maybe TRBD1 (6 bases). The sequenced sample was PBMCs, obtained before or after stereotactic body radiation therapy (not recorded which). This sequence originates from a donor aged 50 or older with non-small cell lung cancer. The CDR3 coding sequence is TGTGCCAGCAGTCTACAAAACAGGGTCCAAGGGACCCAGTACTTC. Encoded protein: CASSLQNRVQGTQYF.